These 25 T cell receptor beta chains were sequenced from one sample in a study of metastatic and nonmetastatic thyroid tumors. Prior to thyroid surgery, none of the patients had received any treatment. TCRdb redid the clone calls on the PCR reads using MiXCR. The data contain some 41,000 clones, roughly 3.2% of them singletons. Sequencing was done on a sample of blood. All receptors derive from a female donor with papillary thyroid cancer or a benign thyroid nodule (not recorded which). Some clones in this sample may be carry-over from other donors' samples.

This clone was found a few times. The chain employs TRBV6-1 and TRBJ1-5; unclear D gene. The V end lost 7 bases, the J end lost 7 bases, and 11 bases lay between the germline ends. This CDR3 has 12 amino acids. Germline assignment: CDR1 MNHNS and CDR2 SASEGT. CDR3 in amino acids: CASTTGKQPQHF. The CDR3 nucleotides are TGTGCCAGCACGACGGGGAAACAGCCCCAGCATTTT.

In this sample, this clone is medium-sized (0.01 to 0.1%). The chain joins TRBV6-1 to TRBJ2-2; 12 bases are shared with TRBD1. The CDR3 is 17 residues long. Germline V gene sequence: CDR1 MNHNS, CDR2 SASEGT. The V and J ends lost 4 bases and 5 bases, in that order; junction bases with no gene match: 8. This CDR3 reads CASSAKGQGAGTGELFF. In DNA, the CDR3 is TGTGCCAGCAGTGCTAAGGGACAGGGGGCAGGGACCGGGGAGCTGTTTTTT.

The chain uses TRBV7-2 and TRBJ2-7, with D perhaps matching TRBD1 (5 bases). From germline, CDR1 is SGHTA and CDR2 FQGNSA. The CDR3 has 14 residues. V was pared by 0 bases and J by 2 bases, with 8 bases between. The CDR3 reads CASSLAQGTYEQYF. CDR3 nucleotides: TGTGCCAGCAGCTTAGCGCAGGGTACCTACGAGCAGTACTTC.

This clone has a handful of counts. The rearrangement uses TRBV7-4 and TRBJ1-3; tentatively, D is TRBD1 (5 bases). This CDR3 is 15 amino acids long. Germline V gene sequence: CDR1 SGHVT, CDR2 SQSDAQ. Trimming stripped 6 bases from V and 2 bases from J, with 14 bases between. The CDR3 DNA reads TGTGCCAGCAGGTGGGGACTCTCTCCTGGAAACACCATATATTTT. This gives the protein CASRWGLSPGNTIYF.

This clone came up many times. The chain joins TRBV30 to TRBJ1-3, with D unresolved. The CDR3 consists of 19 residues. The V and J ends lost 0 bases and 0 bases respectively, with 21 bases between them. Germline loops: CDR1 GTSNPN, CDR2 SVGIG (reference sequence). The CDR3 region has the DNA TGTGCCTGGAGTGTATTTATTGTGGGTCGTACGAGCTCTGGAAACACCATATATTTT. This gives the protein CAWSVFIVGRTSSGNTIYF.

This clone was seen at least ten times. The rearrangement links TRBV11-2 to TRBJ2-1, with D unclear. The CDR3 is made up of 13 amino acids. V lost 5 bases and J lost 6, with 11 bases in between. CDR1 and CDR2 from the germline V gene are SGHAT and FQNNGV. The CDR3 here is CASSLLLSNEQFF. The DNA for the CDR3 is TGTGCCAGCAGCCTTTTACTCAGCAATGAGCAGTTCTTC.

This clone showed up many times. This rearrangement joins TRBV20-1 to TRBJ1-1; 7 bases align to TRBD1. With 0 bases clipped from V and 1 base from J, the junction kept 8 bases outside the gene matches. Per the germline V gene, CDR1 is DFQATT and CDR2 is SNEGSKA (reference sequence). CDR3 length: 16 residues. This CDR3 reads CSARDFRGPANTEAFF. In DNA, the CDR3 is TGCAGTGCTAGAGATTTTAGGGGGCCGGCGAACACTGAAGCTTTCTTT.

This clone has a handful of counts. The J gene is TRBJ2-1, the V gene TRBV7-9; 10 bases line up with TRBD2. Per germline, CDR1 SEHNR and CDR2 FQNEAQ (reference sequence). V shed 7 bases, J shed 10 bases, and the junction held 19 bases outside the gene matches. This CDR3 contains 17 residues. Here the CDR3 reads CASNLKTEAMGLAEQFF. Written as DNA, the CDR3 is TGTGCCAGCAACTTGAAAACGGAAGCTATGGGACTAGCGGAGCAGTTCTTC.

V is TRBV7-9 and J is TRBJ1-1, with unresolved D. V was trimmed by 6 bases and J by 3 bases, leaving 14 bases between them. The CDR3 consists of 14 residues. Germline loops: CDR1 SEHNR, CDR2 FQNEAQ (reference sequence). In DNA form, the CDR3 reads TGTGCCAGCAGGATCGGGGTCGCGGACACTGAAGCTTTCTTT. This encodes CASRIGVADTEAFF.

This clone has ten or more counts. The V call is TRBV6-1, the J call TRBJ1-5; TRBD1 might be the D (6 bases). The germline V gene has CDR1 MNHNS and CDR2 SASEGT. V was trimmed by 3 bases and J by 5 bases, leaving 11 bases between them. The CDR3 loop spans 14 amino acids. CDR3 loop: CASSDRGIDQPQHF. The CDR3 nucleotides are TGTGCCAGCAGTGACAGGGGCATCGATCAGCCCCAGCATTTT.

This clone was detected ten times or more. V gene TRBV28 combines with J gene TRBJ2-3; a weak D match, TRBD1 (5 bases). This CDR3 is built from 15 residues. V shed 5 bases and J shed 9 bases, with 21 bases lying between them. Germline V lookup: CDR1 MDHEN, CDR2 SYDVKM. The CDR3: CASSPRLDIRSTQYF. The CDR3 DNA reads TGTGCCAGCAGTCCGCGGTTGGACATCCGAAGCACGCAGTATTTT.

The sample holds a few counts of this clone. The J gene is TRBJ1-5, the V gene TRBV2, with D perhaps TRBD1 (5 bases). The germline V gene has CDR1 SNHLY and CDR2 FYNNEI. The germline V and J ends were trimmed by 8 bases and 8 bases, with 13 bases remaining between them. The CDR3 totals 12 residues. The CDR3 loop reads CASGPGNEPQHF. The CDR3 DNA reads as TGTGCCAGCGGGCCAGGGAATGAGCCCCAGCATTTT.

This chain connects TRBV6-5 to TRBJ2-2; 9 bases match TRBD1. The V segment lost 4 bases and the J segment 4 bases; nucleotides outside the gene matches: 7. This CDR3 contains 16 residues. The germline gives CDR1 MNHEY, CDR2 SVGAGI. CDR3 sequence (DNA): TGTGCCAGCAGTTTCCCGGACAGGGGTCTCACCGGGGAGCTGTTTTTT. It encodes CASSFPDRGLTGELFF.

This clone was seen ten or more times. V and J are TRBV7-3 and TRBJ2-1; TRBD2 might be the D (5 bases). The CDR3 is 15 amino acids. The V gene lost 0 bases and the J gene lost 6 bases, with 12 bases spanning the gap. Germline assignment: CDR1 SGHTA and CDR2 FQGTGA. The CDR3 is CASSLTGDNLNEQFF. In DNA, the CDR3 is TGTGCCAGCAGCTTAACCGGGGATAACCTCAATGAGCAGTTCTTC. Supplemented by reference TRBV7-3 and TRBJ2-1, the full variable domain reads GAGVSQTPSNKVTEKGKYVELRCDPISGHTALYWYRQSLGQGPEFLIYFQGTGAADDSGLPNDRFFAVRPEGSVSTLKIQRTERGDSAVYLCASSLTGDNLNEQFFGPGTRLTVL.

Many counts were recorded for this clone. CDR3 bases: TGTGCCAGCAGTCAGGGGGGCGGGAGGGGATCCGAGCAGTACTTC. It is translated as CASSQGGGRGSEQYF. The chain has TRBV7-3 and TRBJ2-7; 9 bases are a match to TRBD2. CDR1 and CDR2 (germline): SGHTA, FQGTGA. The CDR3 consists of 15 residues. V trimming: 6 bases; J trimming: 6 bases; junction bases outside the gene matches: 12.

This clone was seen at least ten times. The genes are TRBV20-1 and TRBJ2-2, with D tentatively TRBD2 (6 bases). Germline loops: CDR1 DFQATT, CDR2 SNEGSKA (reference sequence). V was clipped by 1 base and J by 8 bases, with 11 bases between them. This CDR3 is built from 13 residues. The CDR3 loop reads CSARVGGVGELFF. CDR3 DNA sequence: TGCAGTGCTAGAGTTGGAGGGGTGGGGGAGCTGTTTTTT.

The V call is TRBV20-1, the J call TRBJ2-3; D not resolved. V lost 0 bases to trimming and J lost 4 bases, with 5 bases between them. The CDR3 is 12 amino acids. Germline CDR1 DFQATT, CDR2 SNEGSKA (reference sequence). The CDR3 nucleotides are TGCAGTGCTAGAGATAATGCAGATACGCAGTATTTT. It yields the protein CSARDNADTQYF.

This clone occurred many times. The rearrangement links TRBV5-8 to TRBJ2-3; no definite D call. Trimming left V 1 base short and J 4 bases short, with 4 bases between. Germline CDR1 SGHTS, CDR2 YDEGEE. The CDR3 covers 12 residues. The DNA of the CDR3 is TGTGCCAGCAGCTTGTATGCAGATACGCAGTATTTT. Its protein product is CASSLYADTQYF.

This clone turned up a few times. No conserved phenylalanine or tryptophan ends this CDR3, so it is likely a read error. The V and J genes are TRBV6-5 and TRBJ2-7; D may be TRBD1 (5 bases). Deletions cut 1 base from V and 7 bases from J, with 11 bases between. The germline CDR1 and CDR2 sequences are MNHEY and SVGAGI. This CDR3 comprises 13 residues. The CDR3 DNA follows: TGTGCCAGCAGTTACTATGGGGCAGGGGAGCAGTACCTC. Encoded protein: CASSYYGAGEQYL.

Ten or more counts support this clone. One base away lies a much larger clone, so this may be a sequencing read error. Additional DNA sequences in this sample encode the identical CDR3. This chain uses TRBV29-1 with TRBJ2-1; D unresolved. Germline CDR1 SQVTM, CDR2 ANQGSEA. Trimming removed 3 bases from V and 3 bases from J, with 3 bases in between. This CDR3 is built from 11 residues. Written as DNA, the CDR3 is TGCAGCGTTGAGGACTACAATGAGCAGTTCTTC. It specifies CSVEDYNEQFF.

V gene TRBV6-4 combines with J gene TRBJ2-2; D gene ambiguous. V was cut by 3 bases and J by 3 bases, with 8 bases left in between. The CDR3 is made up of 14 amino acids. Germline V CDR1 and CDR2: MRHNA, SNTAGT. CDR3 bases: TGTGCCAGCAGTGAATCGAGCGACACCGGGGAGCTGTTTTTT. Encoded protein: CASSESSDTGELFF.

Ten or more counts support this clone. The chain uses TRBV5-1 and TRBJ1-4; possible D gene TRBD1, 6 bases. The CDR3 loop spans 18 amino acids. Germline CDR1 reads SGHRS; CDR2 reads YFSETQ. V shed 1 base and J shed 7 bases, with 23 bases lying between them. The CDR3 is CASSLLSPGHKMGEKLFF. The DNA for the CDR3 is TGCGCCAGCAGCTTGTTATCGCCGGGACATAAGATGGGTGAAAAACTGTTTTTT.

As regards this clone: A much larger clone differs from this one at a single base, so this may be a read error. The chain couples TRBV6-1 to TRBJ1-4; D ambiguous. This CDR3 is built from 15 residues. The germline V gene encodes CDR1 MNHNS and CDR2 SASEGT. Trimming stripped 8 bases from V and 2 bases from J, with 15 bases between. CDR3 in amino acids: CASSIRVRTNEKLFF. The CDR3 coding sequence is TGTGCCAGCTCGATCCGGGTTAGGACTAATGAAAAACTGTTTTTT.

This clone appeared a few times. The chain employs TRBV7-9 and TRBJ1-6, with 11 nucleotides matching TRBD1. Trimming took 5 bases from V and 10 from J; bases not matched to a gene: 4. Germline CDR1 reads SEHNR; CDR2 reads FQNEAQ (reference sequence). The CDR3 has 14 amino acids. CDR3 amino acids: CASSPDRGRSPLHF. CDR3 DNA sequence: TGTGCCAGCAGCCCGGACAGGGGGCGATCACCCCTCCACTTT.

There are many counts of this clone. V and J are TRBV6-1 and TRBJ1-1; D gene uncertain. This CDR3 spans 13 amino acids. The germline V gene encodes CDR1 MNHNS and CDR2 SASEGT. Trimming took 5 bases from V and 1 from J, leaving 8 bases between them. CDR3 protein: CASSRRQNTEAFF. CDR3 DNA sequence: TGTGCCAGCAGTCGACGGCAGAACACTGAAGCTTTCTTT.